The 26 T cell receptor beta chains reported below all come from one sample, sequenced in a study of blood T cell repertoires in COVID-19 (dated by TCRdb to the early 2020s). Library generation was performed with the immunoSEQ multiplex PCR assay. TCRdb took this table from immuneACCESS and kept in-frame rearrangements with V and J called. Such tables lack part of the clones; where checked against another copy, unresolved V genes explain under half of the gap, and the rest is unexplained. This sample comprises 130,000 to 150,000 clones, 80% to 90% of them detected only once. More than 7.5% of the sample rests with the top ten. The source material was peripheral blood. These receptors were taken from a woman in her sixties with COVID-19, enrolled during active disease.

The chain couples TRBV2 to TRBJ1-1; D gene ambiguous. Germline values: CDR1 SNHLY, CDR2 FYNNEI. V lost 0 bases, J lost 7 bases, and 15 bases lay in between. There are 15 residues in the CDR3. The CDR3 reads CASSEALLVKDEAFF. The CDR3 DNA sequence: TGTGCCAGCAGTGAAGCGCTTCTAGTAAAGGATGAAGCTTTCTTT.

This clone was seen more than once but under ten times. This chain joins TRBV9 and TRBJ1-1; no clear D gene. The CDR3 covers 13 residues. The V end lost 3 bases, the J end lost 3 bases, and 9 bases lay between the germline ends. CDR1 is SGDLS and CDR2 is YYNGEE in the germline V gene. CDR3 coding DNA: TGTGCCAGCAGCGCACATGAGGACACTGAAGCTTTCTTT. Encoded protein: CASSAHEDTEAFF.

This chain links TRBV27 with TRBJ1-6, with D unresolved. V was clipped by 9 bases and J by 0 bases, with 3 bases between them. Germline V CDR1 and CDR2: MNHEY, SMNVEV (reference sequence). The CDR3 spans 12 residues. Here the CDR3 reads CASSSYNSPLHF. The CDR3 nucleotides read TGTGCCAGTAGCTCCTATAATTCACCCCTCCACTTT.

The chain employs TRBV19 and TRBJ1-2; tentative D call: TRBD1 (5 bases). Trimming pared 7 bases from V and 4 bases from J, leaving 13 bases between. Germline CDR1 and CDR2: LNHDA and SQIVND (reference sequence). This CDR3 is built from 13 residues. The CDR3 region has the DNA TGTGCCAGTACCAATCAAGACAGCTATGGCTACACCTTC. Translation: CASTNQDSYGYTF.

The V and J genes are TRBV7-3 and TRBJ2-3; TRBD2 aligns across 10 bases. CDR1 is SGHTA and CDR2 is FQGTGA in the germline V gene. Trimming cost V 4 bases and J 1 base; bases outside gene matches: 2. The CDR3 has 15 residues. This CDR3 is CASSSTSGGTDTQYF. CDR3 sequence (DNA): TGTGCCAGCAGCTCAACTAGCGGGGGCACAGATACGCAGTATTTT.

This chain uses TRBV7-9 with TRBJ1-2, with 8 bases lining up with TRBD1. V dropped 6 bases and J dropped 0; count of bases not matched to a gene: 6. The V gene's germline CDR1 is SEHNR and CDR2 FQNEAQ (reference sequence). The CDR3 has 15 residues. The CDR3 bases are TGTGCCAGCAGGACCGGGACAGGACCTAACTATGGCTACACCTTC. Amino acid sequence: CASRTGTGPNYGYTF.

V usage is TRBV6-1 and J usage is TRBJ1-5; the D is unclear. The CDR3 runs 18 residues. CDR1 is MNHNS and CDR2 is SASEGT in the germline V gene. The V end was cut by 0 bases, the J end by 7 bases, with 22 bases between. The CDR3 is CASSEAGGFGFRNQPQHF. The CDR3 bases are TGTGCCAGCAGTGAAGCGGGTGGATTTGGGTTCAGGAACCAGCCCCAGCATTTT.

The rearrangement uses TRBV7-9 and TRBJ2-1, with a tentative D call TRBD2 (7 bases). This CDR3 is 15 amino acids long. V dropped 5 bases and J dropped 7 bases, with 18 bases sitting between them. Germline V gives CDR1 SEHNR, CDR2 FQNEAQ (reference sequence). As DNA, the CDR3 is TGTGCCAGCAGCCCGACGGGGGGCCGGGGGAATGAGCAGTTCTTC. It translates to CASSPTGGRGNEQFF.

This chain connects TRBV3-1 (or the pseudogene TRBV3-2) to TRBJ1-6, with unresolved D. The CDR3 runs to 16 residues. Trimming took 1 base from V and 8 from J, leaving 15 bases between them. Looked up from germline, CDR1 is LGHDT and CDR2 is YNNKEL (reference sequence). CDR3 DNA sequence: TGTGCCAGCAGCCAAGGGAGTCAAGGTGGTCATTCACCCCTCCACTTT. Translating it yields CASSQGSQGGHSPLHF.

V usage is TRBV30 and J usage is TRBJ1-1; 7 nucleotides match TRBD1. The CDR3 is 13 residues long. The germline CDR1 and CDR2 sequences are GTSNPN and SVGIG (reference sequence). Trimming cost V 8 bases and J 4 bases; bases outside gene matches: 10. CDR3 nucleotide sequence: TGTGCCCAGGCGGGGACAGACTTCACTGAAGCTTTCTTT. Encoded protein: CAQAGTDFTEAFF.

CDR3 amino acids: CASSMDRVGTVGEKLFF. CDR3 bases: TGTGCCAGCAGTATGGACAGGGTGGGGACGGTAGGTGAAAAACTGTTTTTT. The V call is TRBV21-1, the J call TRBJ1-4; whether TRBD1, the table's D call, matches the DNA was not checked. TRBV21-1 is flagged as a pseudogene. The CDR3 totals 17 residues.

This chain uses TRBV7-9 with TRBJ1-2; 10 nucleotides align to TRBD1. The germline CDR1 and CDR2 sequences are SEHNR and FQNEAQ (reference sequence). The ends lost 5 bases at V and 3 bases at J; junction bases unmatched: 12. The CDR3 extends over 17 amino acids. Here the CDR3 DNA reads TGTGCCAGCAGCGGGCTAGACAGGGGGCACAATGACTATGGCTACACCTTC. Its translation: CASSGLDRGHNDYGYTF.

A few counts support this clone. The chain joins TRBV7-9 to TRBJ1-3; 8 bases are a match to TRBD1. The length of the CDR3 is 17 residues. Losses at the gene ends were 1 base for V and 2 bases for J; bases not matched to a gene: 7. Germline CDR1 is SEHNR and CDR2 is FQNEAQ (reference sequence). CDR3 sequence reads: CASSLVGGRGPGNTIYF. In DNA form, the CDR3 reads TGTGCCAGCAGCTTAGTCGGTGGCAGGGGGCCTGGAAACACCATATATTTT.

The genes are TRBV24-1 and TRBJ2-5; a weak D match, TRBD2 (6 bases). The V and J ends lost 4 bases and 5 bases respectively, with 16 bases between them. CDR3 length: 15 amino acids. Germline V lookup: CDR1 KGHDR, CDR2 SFDVKD. CDR3 nucleotide sequence: TGTGCCACCAGTGAATTGGAGGGCGGTGGGGAGACCCAGTACTTC. Translating it yields CATSELEGGGETQYF.

The V call is TRBV7-2, the J call TRBJ2-7, with D possibly being TRBD1 (6 bases). The CDR3 is 14 residues long. Germline V CDR1 and CDR2: SGHTA, FQGNSA. Trimming removed 5 bases at V and 3 bases at J, with 14 bases between. CDR3: CASSHRDIFYEQYF. The CDR3 coding sequence is TGTGCCAGCAGCCACAGGGACATCTTCTACGAGCAGTACTTC.

J is TRBJ1-2 and V is TRBV19, with TRBD1 matching 7 bases. Germline values: CDR1 LNHDA, CDR2 SQIVND (reference sequence). The CDR3 covers 15 residues. The J segment lost 8 bases and the V segment lost 8 bases, leaving 17 bases of the junction unmatched. The CDR3 is CASRTASRGRGGYTF. The CDR3 DNA reads as TGTGCCAGTCGGACGGCGAGCAGGGGGAGAGGCGGCTACACCTTC.

CDR3 protein: CASSSQGNSNYGYTF. The DNA of the CDR3 is TGTGCCAGTAGTTCACAGGGGAATTCCAACTATGGCTACACCTTC. V and J are TRBV19 and TRBJ1-2; 7 positions match TRBD1. The CDR3 consists of 15 residues. Germline loops: CDR1 LNHDA, CDR2 SQIVND (reference sequence). V trimming: 5 bases; J trimming: 2 bases; junction bases outside the gene matches: 8.

The rearrangement uses TRBV3-1 (or the pseudogene TRBV3-2) and TRBJ2-3, with D possibly being TRBD2 (5 bases). The CDR3 extends over 14 amino acids. Germline V gene sequence: CDR1 LGHDT, CDR2 YNNKEL (reference sequence). Trimming stripped 0 bases from V and 6 bases from J, with 10 bases between. As DNA, the CDR3 is TGTGCCAGCAGCCAAGATCTAGCCGGGGATACGCAGTATTTT. Its translation: CASSQDLAGDTQYF.

This chain joins TRBV5-8 and TRBJ2-3; 7 nucleotides line up with TRBD1. V shed 0 bases and J 0 bases; nucleotides not matched to a gene: 4. This CDR3 region has 16 residues. In germline, CDR1 is SGHTS, CDR2 YDEGEE. As DNA, the CDR3 is TGTGCCAGCAGCTTGGCCTGGGACAGCAGCACAGATACGCAGTATTTT. Its protein product is CASSLAWDSSTDTQYF.

The CDR3 here is CASSQATGFGNTIYF. As DNA, the CDR3 is TGTGCCAGCAGCCAAGCGACAGGGTTTGGAAACACCATATATTTT. V usage is TRBV3-1 (or the pseudogene TRBV3-2) and J usage is TRBJ1-3, with 7 bases lining up with TRBD1. Germline V lookup: CDR1 LGHDT, CDR2 YNNKEL (reference sequence). CDR3 length: 15 amino acids. V lost 1 base, J lost 3 bases, and 3 bases stayed unmatched.

This rearrangement joins TRBV25-1 to TRBJ1-1; no definite D call. CDR3 length equals 15 residues. The V end lost 1 base, the J end lost 2 bases, and 11 bases lay between the germline ends. The germline CDR1 and CDR2 sequences are MGHDK and SYGVNS. CDR3 protein: CASSESPGVNTEAFF. CDR3 DNA sequence: TGTGCCAGCAGTGAATCCCCGGGTGTCAACACTGAAGCTTTCTTT.

This chain uses TRBV5-4 with TRBJ2-2; no clear D gene. Germline loops: CDR1 SGHNT, CDR2 YYREEE (reference sequence). The CDR3 length is 13 residues. V lost 4 bases, J lost 4 bases, and 8 bases lay in between. The CDR3 DNA reads as TGTGCCAGCAGCGTATCGAGCACCGGGGAGCTGTTTTTT. It specifies CASSVSSTGELFF.

The chain carries TRBV14 and TRBJ1-2; no clear D. The CDR3 consists of 13 residues. The V end lost 4 bases, the J end lost 6 bases, and 12 bases lay between the germline ends. From germline, CDR1 is SGHDN and CDR2 FVKESK. CDR3 sequence: CASSLGLGDGYTF. DNA of the CDR3: TGTGCCAGCAGCCTGGGTCTCGGGGATGGCTACACCTTC.

The gene calls are TRBV4-1 and TRBJ2-5; D call uncertain. The germline gives CDR1 MGHRA, CDR2 YSYEKL. The V and J ends lost 1 base and 2 bases respectively, with 8 bases between them. This CDR3 is 14 amino acids long. The CDR3 sequence is CASSQGVGQETQYF. CDR3 coding DNA: TGCGCCAGCAGCCAAGGGGTCGGGCAAGAGACCCAGTACTTC.

The chain uses TRBV7-3 and TRBJ2-1, with 9 bases identical to TRBD2. Germline V gives CDR1 SGHTA, CDR2 FQGTGA. Trimming removed 8 bases from V and 5 bases from J; junction bases left unmatched: 7. The CDR3 spans 14 residues. CDR3 residues: CASAPSGVNNEQFF. The CDR3 nucleotides read TGTGCCAGCGCCCCTAGCGGGGTTAACAATGAGCAGTTCTTC.

V and J are TRBV10-3 and TRBJ2-2; 7 bases line up with TRBD1. V shed 2 bases, J shed 3 bases, and the junction held 6 bases outside the gene matches. The CDR3 sequence is 16 residues long. From germline, CDR1 is ENHRY and CDR2 SYGVKD. CDR3 protein: CAISEMTGSDTGELFF. The DNA of the CDR3 is TGTGCCATCAGTGAGATGACAGGGTCCGACACCGGGGAGCTGTTTTTT.